This T cell receptor (beta chain) was obtained from a study of CD8+ T cells in alopecia areata. About the study: Scoring of treated patients' severity used the percentage of affected scalp area. Study observations and caveats: Many expanded lesional clones remained in scalp and blood on tofacitinib.

Extracted RNA was reverse transcribed into cDNA, the sequencing template. TCRdb's copy holds only in-frame clones and misses some; the assay was immunoSEQ multiplex PCR. The data show over 150,000 clones, roughly 64% seen once. Details on this clone: The antigen is unknown.

Trimming pared 4 bases from V and 0 bases from J, leaving 4 bases between. This CDR3 is built from 13 residues. The germline V gene has CDR1 MNHEY and CDR2 SMNVEV (reference sequence). Treatment indicated: oral pan-JAK inhibitor, 5-10 mg twice daily. Alopecia areata patients had lesional scalp punch biopsies and peripheral blood taken from them. The rearrangement joins TRBV27 to TRBJ1-5; the D is unclear. Source: CD8+ T cells sorted from blood, taken at week 24, from a patient treated with tofacitinib. The receptor was isolated from a human donor with alopecia areata. CDR3 coding DNA: TGTGCCAGCAGTTGGGATAGCAATCAGCCCCAGCATTTT. As protein: CASSWDSNQPQHF.